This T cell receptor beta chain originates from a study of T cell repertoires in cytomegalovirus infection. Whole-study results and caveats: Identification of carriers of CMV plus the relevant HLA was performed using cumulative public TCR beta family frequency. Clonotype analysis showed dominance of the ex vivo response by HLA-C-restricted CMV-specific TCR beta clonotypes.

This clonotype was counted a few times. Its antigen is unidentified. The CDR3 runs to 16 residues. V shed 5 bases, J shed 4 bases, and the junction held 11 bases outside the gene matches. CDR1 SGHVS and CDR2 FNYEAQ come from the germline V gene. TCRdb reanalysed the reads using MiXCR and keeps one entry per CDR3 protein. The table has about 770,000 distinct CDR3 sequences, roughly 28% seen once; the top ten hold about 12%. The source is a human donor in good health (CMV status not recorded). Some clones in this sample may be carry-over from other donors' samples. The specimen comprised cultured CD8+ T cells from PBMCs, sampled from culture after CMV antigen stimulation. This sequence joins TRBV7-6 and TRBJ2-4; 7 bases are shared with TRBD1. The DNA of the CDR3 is TGTGCCAGCAGCCCCTCCGGGACAGCGAGGAAAAACATTCAGTACTTC. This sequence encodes CASSPSGTARKNIQYF.